Below are 30 T cell receptor beta chains sequenced from a single sample in a study of regulatory T cells in long-lasting Graves disease. HTBI primers from iRepertoire and Arm-PCR of CDR3 regions yielded the TCR beta libraries. TCRdb reanalysed the multiplex PCR reads using MiXCR and keeps one entry per CDR3 protein. The sample shows a few hundred thousand distinct CDR3 sequences, about 15% of them seen only once. The sample's time point: newly diagnosed GD, antithyroid drugs for less than 3 months. PBMCs were the source of the RNA used for TCR sequencing. The data also belong to a second study, concerning T cells in Graves' hyperthyroidism and ophthalmopathy.

Source: peripheral blood mononuclear cells (PBMCs), taken at new diagnosis, from a patient treated with antithyroid drugs. The receptors were sampled from a woman aged 45-65 years with Graves disease.

The V gene is TRBV5-4, the J gene TRBJ1-2; D is undetermined. Germline CDR1 SGHNT, CDR2 YYREEE (reference sequence). Trimming took 9 bases from V and 6 from J, leaving 21 bases between them. The CDR3 length is 14 residues. CDR3 amino acids: CATAKGTENHGYTF. CDR3 in DNA: TGTGCCACCGCAAAGGGAACAGAAAATCATGGCTACACCTTC.

The rearrangement uses TRBV7-3 and TRBJ1-6; D remains ambiguous. This CDR3 contains 14 residues. Trimming left V 2 bases short and J 9 bases short, with 11 bases between. Germline-derived CDR1 and CDR2 are SGHTA and FQGTGA. In DNA form, the CDR3 reads TGTGCCAGCAGCTTATCGGGTATCGGTTCACCCCTCCACTTT. Its protein product is CASSLSGIGSPLHF.

A word on this clonotype: Sequence at one end of the junction differs from germline and may be a read error. The chain employs TRBV14 and TRBJ2-2; a possible D gene is TRBD2 (5 bases). In germline, CDR1 is SGHDN, CDR2 FVKESK. The CDR3 loop spans 14 amino acids. CDR3 amino acids: CASSQVSLTGELLF. Here the CDR3 DNA reads TGTGCCAGCAGCCAAGTTAGCCTCACCGGGGAGCTGTTGTTT. The full variable domain, in which reference TRBV14 and TRBJ2-2 provide the parts outside the CDR3, is EAGVTQFPSHSVIEKGQTVTLRCDPISGHDNLYWYRRVMGKEIKFLLHFVKESKQDESGMPNNRFLAERTGGTYSTLKVQPAELEDSGVYFCASSQVSLTGELLFGEGSRLTVL.

At least ten counts were recorded for this clonotype. J is TRBJ2-3 and V is TRBV6-2 or TRBV6-3; a weak D match, TRBD1 (6 bases). Germline V gives CDR1 MNHEY, CDR2 SVGEGT. Trimming cost V 5 bases and J 2 bases, with 14 bases left between them. The CDR3 spans 15 residues. The CDR3 DNA sequence: TGTGCCAGCAGTACAACCGGGACATACACAGATACGCAGTATTTT. As protein: CASSTTGTYTDTQYF.

This clonotype was seen a handful of times. The rearrangement joins TRBV30 to TRBJ2-7; no definite D call. Germline CDR1 GTSNPN, CDR2 SVGIG (reference sequence). CDR3 size: 12 residues. The germline V and J ends were trimmed by 4 bases and 0 bases, with 7 bases remaining between them. CDR3 DNA: TGTGCCTGGAAGATGGACTCCTACGAGCAGTACTTC. Amino acid sequence: CAWKMDSYEQYF.

This clonotype was observed at least ten times. The CDR3 spells CASSTLGTDTQYF. CDR3 nucleotide sequence: TGTGCCAGCAGTACCTTGGGCACAGATACGCAGTATTTT. V is TRBV7-9 and J is TRBJ2-3, with unresolved D. With 6 bases removed from V and 1 base from J, the gap between germline ends came to 8 bases. Per the germline V gene, CDR1 is SEHNR and CDR2 is FQNEAQ (reference sequence). The CDR3 runs to 13 residues.

V gene TRBV20-1 combines with J gene TRBJ2-5; either TRBD1 or TRBD2 may fit D (5 bases each). V was trimmed by 5 bases and J by 7 bases, leaving 26 bases between them. The CDR3 spans 16 residues. From germline, CDR1 is DFQATT and CDR2 SNEGSKA (reference sequence). The CDR3 protein is CSAFERHGTAYGTQYF. In DNA, the CDR3 is TGCAGTGCTTTTGAGAGGCATGGGACGGCGTATGGGACCCAGTACTTC.

The chain carries TRBV30 and TRBJ1-4; 7 positions agree with TRBD1. Trimming removed 3 bases from V and 5 bases from J; junction bases left unmatched: 15. The CDR3 is 17 residues long. Germline loops: CDR1 GTSNPN, CDR2 SVGIG (reference sequence). CDR3 in amino acids: CAWSLGQTRSPNEKLFF. The CDR3 nucleotides read TGTGCCTGGAGCTTGGGACAGACAAGGAGCCCGAATGAAAAACTGTTTTTT.

This clonotype was counted at least ten times. The rearrangement joins TRBV9 to TRBJ2-5, with D perhaps assigned TRBD1 or TRBD2 (5 bases each). The V end lost 0 bases, the J end lost 4 bases, and 25 bases lay between the germline ends. Per the germline V gene, CDR1 is SGDLS and CDR2 is YYNGEE. This CDR3 has 19 residues. CDR3 coding DNA: TGTGCCAGCAGCGTAGGACCTTCCCAGCGGTCCTATAGGGGAGAGACCCAGTACTTC. This translates into CASSVGPSQRSYRGETQYF.

The chain has TRBV29-1 and TRBJ2-1, with 7 bases identical to TRBD1. The CDR3 totals 14 residues. CDR1 is SQVTM, CDR2 ANQGSEA, per germline. Trimming at V came to 6 bases and at J to 4 bases, leaving 9 bases not matched to a gene. CDR3 protein: CSVATGPFYNEQFF. The CDR3 DNA reads TGCAGCGTAGCGACAGGGCCTTTTTACAATGAGCAGTTCTTC.

This clonotype has ten or more counts. J is TRBJ2-1 and V is TRBV28; maybe TRBD2 (6 bases). Germline CDR1 is MDHEN and CDR2 is SYDVKM. V dropped 5 bases and J dropped 5 bases, with 13 bases sitting between them. The CDR3 sequence is 14 residues long. The CDR3, as DNA: TGTGCCAGCAGTGAAATAGGACTAAACAATGAGCAGTTCTTC. Translation gives CASSEIGLNNEQFF.

At least ten counts were recorded for this clonotype. J is TRBJ2-7 and V is TRBV18; D remains ambiguous. The CDR3 contains 15 residues. V dropped 5 bases and J dropped 2 bases, with 16 bases sitting between them. Germline V gene data show CDR1 as KGHSH and CDR2 as LQKENI. The CDR3 nucleotides read TGTGCCAGCTCAGCCCTGGAGATGGCGGCCTACGAGCAGTACTTC. It encodes CASSALEMAAYEQYF.

The chain is built from TRBV7-2 and TRBJ2-1; TRBD2 agrees at 7 bases. This CDR3 has 15 amino acids. J gave up 6 bases and V 3 bases, and 8 bases lay outside the gene matches. Germline CDR1 is SGHTA and CDR2 is FQGNSA. The DNA of the CDR3 is TGTGCCAGCAGCTTTTCTGGACTAGGTGTCAATGAGCAGTTCTTC. Protein product: CASSFSGLGVNEQFF.

V and J are TRBV9 and TRBJ2-7; 7 positions agree with TRBD2. Germline V gives CDR1 SGDLS, CDR2 YYNGEE. Trimming removed 0 bases from V and 2 bases from J; junction bases left unmatched: 11. CDR3 length: 17 amino acids. As DNA, the CDR3 is TGTGCCAGCAGCGTAGGGGGGACGGCGGGAGTGGCCTACGAGCAGTACTTC. Translating gives CASSVGGTAGVAYEQYF.

The V call is TRBV28, the J call TRBJ2-3; 14 bases align to TRBD2. The J call may be faulty, since TRBJ2-5 better matches the DNA end. The germline V gene encodes CDR1 MDHEN and CDR2 SYDVKM. The CDR3 sequence is 17 residues long. The CDR3 DNA is TGTGCCAGCAGTTCGGGACTAGCGGGAGTTTCGTCAGAGACCCAGTACTTC. Translation gives CASSSGLAGVSSETQYF.

Many counts were recorded for this clonotype. This CDR3 reads CASSLSGFSLYEQYF. The CDR3 nucleotides read TGTGCCAGCAGTTTAAGCGGGTTTTCTCTCTACGAGCAGTACTTC. The chain carries TRBV28 and TRBJ2-7; D might be TRBD2 (6 bases). Germline loops: CDR1 MDHEN, CDR2 SYDVKM. V gave up 2 bases and J gave up 3 bases, with 14 bases separating them. This CDR3 region has 15 residues.

This clonotype was counted at least ten times. The CDR3 here is CASSQQGFAPNNEQFF. The CDR3 DNA sequence: TGTGCCAGCAGCCAACAGGGTTTCGCCCCTAACAATGAGCAGTTCTTC. The chain links TRBV3-1 to TRBJ2-1; D is possibly TRBD1 (5 bases). There are 16 residues in the CDR3. Trimming shortened V by 2 bases and J by 5 bases, and 16 bases separated the two germline ends. Germline V gene lookup returns CDR1 LGHDT and CDR2 YNNKEL (reference sequence).

J is TRBJ2-7 and V is TRBV5-1; D perhaps matches TRBD1 (7 bases). The germline V gene has CDR1 SGHRS and CDR2 YFSETQ. V was cut by 6 bases and J by 4 bases, with 20 bases left in between. CDR3 length equals 15 residues. The CDR3 region is CASTAGGTALYEQYF. CDR3 nucleotide sequence: TGCGCCAGCACGGCTGGGGGGACAGCCTTATACGAGCAGTACTTC.

The rearrangement joins TRBV28 to TRBJ2-4; perhaps TRBD1 as D (6 bases). V lost 7 bases, J lost 0 bases, and 13 bases lay in between. Per the germline V gene, CDR1 is MDHEN and CDR2 is SYDVKM. The CDR3 covers 15 residues. The CDR3 region is CASTNNREAKNIQYF. CDR3 DNA: TGTGCCAGCACCAACAACAGGGAAGCCAAAAACATTCAGTACTTC.

V is TRBV7-6 and J is TRBJ2-5; D is perhaps TRBD1 (6 bases). Germline CDR1 SGHVS, CDR2 FNYEAQ. This CDR3 spans 14 amino acids. The V end lost 5 bases, the J end lost 4 bases, and 14 bases lay between the germline ends. CDR3 nucleotide sequence: TGTGCCAGCAGCCGATGGCAGGGGATAGAGACCCAGTACTTC. This sequence encodes CASSRWQGIETQYF.

This clonotype appeared many times. The chain couples TRBV3-1 to TRBJ1-1; 9 positions agree with TRBD1. Unmatched junction bases numbered 7, after V lost 6 bases and J lost 5 bases. This CDR3 comprises 14 residues. Germline CDR1 is LGHDT and CDR2 is YNNKEL (reference sequence). DNA for the CDR3: TGTGCCAGCAGTCTACAGGGGGCACGTACTGAAGCTTTCTTT. The encoded protein is CASSLQGARTEAFF.

The chain combines TRBV2 with TRBJ2-4, with TRBD2 matching 11 bases. The CDR3 consists of 18 residues. V gave up 5 bases and J gave up 3 bases; unmatched junction bases: 12. The germline V gene has CDR1 SNHLY and CDR2 FYNNEI. For the CDR3, the DNA is TGTGCCAGCAGTTTAGCGGGAGGGGGCGGTTGGGGCAAAAACATTCAGTACTTC. It encodes CASSLAGGGGWGKNIQYF.

This clonotype was found many times. The rearrangement uses TRBV27 and TRBJ2-3; TRBD2 matches 9 bases. The CDR3 consists of 15 residues. The V segment lost 6 bases and the J segment 4 bases; nucleotides outside the gene matches: 8. From germline, CDR1 is MNHEY and CDR2 SMNVEV (reference sequence). The CDR3 here is CASSDSGRSADTQYF. The CDR3 bases are TGTGCCAGCAGCGACAGCGGGAGGAGCGCAGATACGCAGTATTTT.

This clonotype was seen a few times. This chain links TRBV4-1 with TRBJ1-2; D gene uncertain. V lost 1 base, J lost 9 bases, and 27 bases lay in between. The CDR3 is made up of 18 amino acids. Germline V gene data show CDR1 as MGHRA and CDR2 as YSYEKL. CDR3 protein: CASSQVYGQSQASRSYTF. The CDR3 nucleotides are TGCGCCAGCAGCCAAGTCTATGGCCAAAGCCAGGCATCCCGGAGCTACACCTTC.

This clonotype was seen only once. The chain combines TRBV5-1 with TRBJ1-4; D might be TRBD1 (6 bases). From germline, CDR1 is SGHRS and CDR2 YFSETQ. This CDR3 is 15 amino acids long. Between the trimmed V and J ends, which lost 4 bases and 7 bases, there was a span of 17 bases. CDR3 coding DNA: TGCGCCAGCAGCACAAACAGGGATATCGCTGAAAAACTGTTTTTT. Translation gives CASSTNRDIAEKLFF.

A word on this clonotype: One base away lies a much larger clone, so this may be a sequencing read error. The genes are TRBV6-2 or TRBV6-3 and TRBJ2-2; 11 bases line up with TRBD2. The CDR3 contains 15 residues. Germline CDR1 and CDR2: MNHEY and SVGEGT. V was clipped by 4 bases and J by 7 bases; unmatched bases: 5. CDR3 in amino acids: CASSWELAGVGELFF. In DNA form, the CDR3 reads TGTGCCAGCAGTTGGGAACTAGCGGGAGTCGGGGAGCTGTTTTTT.

The chain uses TRBV5-1 and TRBJ2-1; D is unclear. In germline, CDR1 is SGHRS, CDR2 YFSETQ. V shed 6 bases and J shed 0 bases, with 16 bases lying between them. This CDR3 region has 16 residues. The CDR3 sequence: CASTPGQPSSYNEQFF. Written as DNA, the CDR3 is TGCGCCAGCACCCCGGGCCAGCCCAGCTCCTACAATGAGCAGTTCTTC. The variable domain in full, completed from reference TRBV5-1 and TRBJ2-1, reads KAGVTQTPRYLIKTRGQQVTLSCSPISGHRSVSWYQQTPGQGLQFLFEYFSETQRNKGNFPGRFSGRQFSNSRSEMNVSTLELGDSALYLCASTPGQPSSYNEQFFGPGTRLTVL.

As regards this clonotype: A far more abundant clone sits one base away, making this likely a read error. This chain connects TRBV7-9 to TRBJ2-3, with D possibly matching TRBD1 (5 bases). Germline-derived CDR1 and CDR2 are SEHNR and FQNEAQ (reference sequence). The CDR3 has 15 residues. The V gene lost 5 bases and the J gene lost 5 bases, with 17 bases spanning the gap. The CDR3 DNA reads TGTGCCAGCAGCCGAGACAGAATGAACATAGATACGCAGTATTTT. Amino acid sequence: CASSRDRMNIDTQYF.

DNA for the CDR3: TGCAGTGCTAACCCTTACACTGACTACACCGGGGAGCTGTTTTTT. Protein sequence: CSANPYTDYTGELFF. The chain combines TRBV20-1 with TRBJ2-2, with D uncertain. This CDR3 is built from 15 residues. CDR1 is DFQATT, CDR2 SNEGSKA, per germline (reference sequence). V was cut by 4 bases and J by 3 bases, with 15 bases left in between.

The genes are TRBV20-1 and TRBJ2-1; 10 bases are shared with TRBD2. V shed 1 base and J 5 bases; nucleotides not matched to a gene: 5. This CDR3 has 15 residues. Germline CDR1 reads DFQATT; CDR2 reads SNEGSKA (reference sequence). The CDR3 loop reads CSARALAGGNNEQFF. In nucleotides, the CDR3 is TGCAGTGCTAGAGCTTTAGCGGGAGGTAACAATGAGCAGTTCTTC.